This T cell receptor beta chain originates from a study of human thymus T cells (TCRdb year 2020). For the wider study: TCR alpha and beta repertoires from roughly eight infant thymus samples and four related peripheral blood samples were characterized in the study. Donor ages ranged from about 6 to 244 days, and the cohort comprised 5 to 7 male and a couple of female infants.

The immunoSEQ multiplex PCR assay was used to amplify the TCRB and TCRAD loci from a standardized amount of quality-controlled genomic DNA. The amplicons spanned the V(D)J region and were long enough to cover the CDR3 and allow V and J genes to be identified. The commercial immunoSEQ service was used to sequence amplicons on an Illumina platform. The original methods were these. Primer bias and sequencing errors were corrected using previously described methods, and TCRAD and TCRB definitions followed the IMGT database. immunoSEQ Analyzer 3.0 and VDJTools were used for repertoire analysis, which covered basic statistics, V/J segment usage, diversity estimates, rarefaction and pairwise overlap. Diversity was estimated using the Chao1, ChaoE, Efron-Thisted, Shannon and inverse Simpson indices, and was also estimated on datasets down-sampled to the size of the smallest sample. Repertoire overlap was assessed by strict matching of CDR3 nucleotide sequence, V gene and J gene, and clustering was done by Jaccard-based multidimensional scaling. In TCRdb, the immuneACCESS table is reduced to in-frame sequences with V and J assigned. These tables do not hold every clone; where another copy was compared, an unresolved V gene accounts for under half, and the others remain unexplained. Clonal size and the V and J genes are those of that table, whereas D and trimming came from the DNA. Counted in this sample were about 130,000 clones; around 94% of them appeared once. Around 0.025% of the sample goes to the ten largest clones.

About this clone itself: Its specific antigen is unknown. Base qualities were left out, and no much larger clone turns up one base away.

The germline V gene gives CDR1 as LGHNA and CDR2 as YNFKEQ. V and J lose 2 bases and 5 bases, and a span of 10 bases separates them. The CDR3 sequence holds 14 residues, the cysteine and phenylalanine included. Of all the DNA, just the CDR3 is kept, 42 bases in frame from base 1. Study-wide findings and limitations: On average, thymus samples gave about 750,000 unique TCRB clonotypes, whereas blood samples gave about 84,000. According to the related research, thymic TCR repertoires were highly overlapping among unrelated individuals. Both the thymic and the peripheral blood repertoires appeared to show biased V and J gene segment usage.

Thymus tissue was obtained as surgical resects removed during corrective cardiac surgery. Immunologically healthy infants undergoing open corrective cardiac surgery for congenital heart defects in Finland were used as donors. After being mechanically released from the tissue, thymocytes were kept at -70 degrees C in pellets of roughly 9.5-32 million cells. A QIAsymphony instrument was used to extract genomic DNA from the frozen cell pellets. This clonotype originated in a boy under two years old with a congenital heart defect but otherwise immunologically healthy. This chain joins TRBV4-2 to TRBJ2-1; a weak D assignment points to TRBD1 (5 bases agree). The sequenced sample consisted of thymus tissue. The CDR3 region reads CASSQLQGDNEQFF. The DNA reads as follows: TGTGCCAGCAGCCAATTACAAGGGGACAATGAGCAGTTCTTC.